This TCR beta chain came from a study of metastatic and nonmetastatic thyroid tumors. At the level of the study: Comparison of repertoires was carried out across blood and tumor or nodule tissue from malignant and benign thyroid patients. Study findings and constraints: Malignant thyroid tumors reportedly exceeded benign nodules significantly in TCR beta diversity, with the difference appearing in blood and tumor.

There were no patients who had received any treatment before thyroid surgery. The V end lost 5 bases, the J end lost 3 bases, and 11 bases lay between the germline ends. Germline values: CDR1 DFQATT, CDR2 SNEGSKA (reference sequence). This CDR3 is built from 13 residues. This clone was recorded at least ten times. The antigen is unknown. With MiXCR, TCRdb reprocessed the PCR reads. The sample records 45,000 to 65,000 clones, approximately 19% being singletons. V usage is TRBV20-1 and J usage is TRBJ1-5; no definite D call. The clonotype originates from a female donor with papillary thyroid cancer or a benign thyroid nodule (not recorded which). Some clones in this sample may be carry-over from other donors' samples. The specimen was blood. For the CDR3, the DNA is TGCAGTGCTGTTGACGGATACAATCAGCCCCAGCATTTT. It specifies CSAVDGYNQPQHF.